The next 21 T cell receptor beta chains were all read from a single sample in a study of Graves' ophthalmopathy and Graves' hyperthyroidism. The authors amplified TCR beta CDR3 regions, and they did so from RNA transcripts for repertoire sequencing. Following a first-round RT-PCR that used HTBI primers, a second-round multiplex PCR was carried out. One entry per CDR3 protein, called by TCRdb with MiXCR from the multiplex PCR reads. The sample yields some 750,000 distinct CDR3 sequences, 35% to 50% seen once. The sequenced material came from peripheral blood. These receptors were collected from an adult man with Graves' ophthalmopathy.

The CDR3 region has the DNA TGCAGTGCTAGAGATGAGGGACACCACGCCTACGAGCAGTACTTC. Its translation is CSARDEGHHAYEQYF. The chain uses TRBV20-1 and TRBJ2-7; possible D gene TRBD1, 6 bases. Germline V gene data show CDR1 as DFQATT and CDR2 as SNEGSKA (reference sequence). Trimming removed 0 bases from V and 2 bases from J, with 14 bases in between. This CDR3 has 15 residues.

This chain uses TRBV29-1 with TRBJ1-6; tentatively, D is TRBD1 (5 bases). The CDR3 has 16 residues. Germline V CDR1 and CDR2: SQVTM, ANQGSEA. V lost 6 bases, J lost 2 bases, and 17 bases lay in between. The CDR3: CSVMGTGPPYNSPLHF. As DNA, the CDR3 is TGCAGCGTCATGGGGACGGGCCCTCCCTATAATTCACCCCTCCACTTT.

This clonotype was seen once. This sequence joins TRBV29-1 and TRBJ2-5, with a tentative D call TRBD2 (7 bases). Per the germline V gene, CDR1 is SQVTM and CDR2 is ANQGSEA. This CDR3 spans 15 amino acids. The V end was cut by 3 bases, the J end by 6 bases, with 20 bases between. CDR3 nucleotide sequence: TGCAGCGTTGAGGAGGGGGGAACTAGCGTGAAGACCCAGTACTTC. Translated: CSVEEGGTSVKTQYF.

This clonotype was detected a few times. This chain joins TRBV7-9 and TRBJ1-2, with D maybe TRBD1 (5 bases). The CDR3 has 15 residues. With 2 bases removed from V and 2 bases from J, the gap between germline ends came to 12 bases. CDR1 and CDR2 (germline): SEHNR, FQNEAQ (reference sequence). CDR3 DNA sequence: TGTGCCAGCAGCTTACACAGGAAAATCAACTATGGCTACACCTTC. Its translation is CASSLHRKINYGYTF.

About this clonotype itself: A much bigger clone sits one base away, suggesting this may be a read error. Because it lacks the conserved phenylalanine or tryptophan at the end, this CDR3 is likely a read error. This chain links TRBV10-3 with TRBJ2-7, with TRBD1 matching 8 bases. Germline V gives CDR1 ENHRY, CDR2 SYGVKD. V shed 6 bases, J shed 3 bases, and the junction held 4 bases outside the gene matches. There are 13 residues in the CDR3. The CDR3 DNA is TGTGCCATCAGGCGGGACAGGCACTACGAGCAGTACTCC. This gives the protein CAIRRDRHYEQYS.

About this clonotype itself: A much larger clone sits a single nucleotide away, making a read error possible. The rearrangement links TRBV20-1 to TRBJ2-7, with TRBD2 matching over 9 bases. Trimming cost V 5 bases and J 5 bases; bases outside gene matches: 10. The germline V gene has CDR1 DFQATT and CDR2 SNEGSKA (reference sequence). This CDR3 region has 14 residues. The CDR3 sequence is CSAGVLAGQDEQYF. The DNA for the CDR3 is TGCAGTGCTGGAGTCCTAGCGGGGCAGGACGAGCAGTACTTC.

This clonotype was counted ten times or more. CDR3 coding DNA: TGTGCCATCAGTATCGATACTTACACTGAAGCTTTCTTT. This gives the protein CAISIDTYTEAFF. The chain carries TRBV10-3 and TRBJ1-1; D remains ambiguous. Trimming took off 5 bases at V and 3 bases at J, with 10 bases between the two ends. Germline V CDR1 and CDR2: ENHRY, SYGVKD. The CDR3 is 13 residues long.

Many counts were recorded for this clonotype. The V call is TRBV25-1, the J call TRBJ1-4; D is unresolved. V shed 0 bases and J shed 10 bases, with 9 bases lying between them. Looked up from germline, CDR1 is MGHDK and CDR2 is SYGVNS. The CDR3 contains 13 residues. The CDR3 loop is CASSEYGTGKLFF. CDR3 DNA: TGTGCCAGCAGTGAATATGGTACGGGAAAACTGTTTTTT.

This clonotype was seen a handful of times. The chain joins TRBV11-3 to TRBJ2-7, with 9 bases lining up with TRBD1. Germline V gene sequence: CDR1 SGHNT, CDR2 YENEEA. There are 15 residues in the CDR3. Unmatched junction bases numbered 10, after V lost 4 bases and J lost 6 bases. CDR3 in amino acids: CASSSTRTGGTEQYF. The CDR3 DNA follows: TGTGCCAGCAGCTCGACTAGAACAGGGGGCACCGAGCAGTACTTC.

V and J are TRBV7-6 and TRBJ2-2, with 10 bases lining up with TRBD2. The CDR3 contains 15 residues. CDR1 is SGHVS, CDR2 FNYEAQ, per germline. V was clipped by 3 bases and J by 5 bases; unmatched bases: 3. The CDR3 loop is CASSFGLAETGELFF. The CDR3 region has the DNA TGTGCCAGCAGCTTCGGACTAGCGGAAACCGGGGAGCTGTTTTTT.

The chain has TRBV29-1 and TRBJ2-3; no firm D call. CDR1 is SQVTM, CDR2 ANQGSEA, per germline. The V gene lost 5 bases and the J gene lost 5 bases, with 8 bases spanning the gap. The CDR3 spans 11 residues. CDR3 region: CSVWIGDTQYF. The CDR3 coding sequence is TGCAGCGTTTGGATCGGAGATACGCAGTATTTT.

This clonotype was found a few times. This CDR3 is CATRFTREAADTQYF. The CDR3 nucleotides read TGTGCCACCCGCTTTACGCGGGAGGCGGCAGATACGCAGTATTTT. The V and J genes are TRBV7-9 and TRBJ2-3; 8 nucleotides agree with TRBD2. V shed 10 bases and J 4 bases; nucleotides not matched to a gene: 13. Germline CDR1 and CDR2: SEHNR and FQNEAQ (reference sequence). The CDR3 spans 15 residues.

The chain links TRBV7-9 to TRBJ2-7; no definite D call. The germline CDR1 and CDR2 sequences are SEHNR and FQNEAQ (reference sequence). The CDR3 runs to 15 residues. V lost 5 bases to trimming and J lost 2 bases, with 16 bases between them. CDR3 nucleotide sequence: TGTGCCAGCAGCCACAACCCGGCAGCCGCCTACGAGCAGTACTTC. As protein: CASSHNPAAAYEQYF. The entire variable domain, with the rest obtained from reference TRBV7-9 and TRBJ2-7, is as follows: DTGVSQNPRHKITKRGQNVTFRCDPISEHNRLYWYRQTLGQGPEFLTYFQNEAQLEKSRLLSDRFSAERPKGSFSTLEIQRTEQGDSAMYLCASSHNPAAAYEQYFGPGTRLTVT.

This clonotype was seen at least ten times. V is TRBV7-4 and J is TRBJ1-5; D remains unclear. Trimming pared 1 base from V and 6 bases from J, leaving 7 bases between. Germline-derived CDR1 and CDR2 are SGHVT and SQSDAQ. This CDR3 comprises 13 residues. In nucleotides, the CDR3 is TGTGCCAGCAGCTTAGAGGCCCGTCAGCCCCAGCATTTT. Translation: CASSLEARQPQHF.

The genes are TRBV11-2 and TRBJ1-1, with TRBD1 matching 9 bases. The CDR3 consists of 16 residues. Unmatched junction bases numbered 13, after V lost 7 bases and J lost 4 bases. CDR1 is SGHAT and CDR2 is FQNNGV in the germline V gene. The CDR3 sequence: CASNVGTGWSGTEAFF. In nucleotides, the CDR3 is TGTGCCAGCAATGTAGGGACAGGGTGGTCGGGCACTGAAGCTTTCTTT.

This clonotype was detected a few times. The V and J genes are TRBV6-5 and TRBJ1-1; D gene ambiguous. The length of the CDR3 is 14 residues. Germline-derived CDR1 and CDR2 are MNHEY and SVGAGI. The V end was cut by 2 bases, the J end by 0 bases, with 7 bases between. This CDR3 is CASSYTQMNTEAFF. As DNA, the CDR3 is TGTGCCAGCAGTTACACACAGATGAACACTGAAGCTTTCTTT.

The rearrangement uses TRBV20-1 and TRBJ1-2; 8 bases align to TRBD1. Germline CDR1 is DFQATT and CDR2 is SNEGSKA (reference sequence). The V and J ends lost 1 base and 2 bases, in that order; junction bases with no gene match: 3. This CDR3 is 14 amino acids long. CDR3 sequence (DNA): TGCAGTGCTAGAGCCAGGGGGCTAAACTATGGCTACACCTTC. Protein sequence: CSARARGLNYGYTF.

The rearrangement joins TRBV6-1 to TRBJ2-5; unclear D gene. CDR1 is MNHNS, CDR2 SASEGT, per germline. V was pared by 6 bases and J by 4 bases, with 15 bases between. CDR3 length: 14 amino acids. The CDR3 protein is CASSLTDWAETQYF. DNA for the CDR3: TGTGCCAGCAGCTTAACTGACTGGGCAGAGACCCAGTACTTC.

The table lists this clonotype with a few counts. The rearrangement uses TRBV7-9 and TRBJ2-5; TRBD2 matches at 10 bases. The CDR3 is made up of 20 amino acids. The junction had 17 bases not matched to a gene; V was cut back by 3 bases and J by 1 base. From germline, CDR1 is SEHNR and CDR2 FQNEAQ (reference sequence). This CDR3 reads CASSLQTLTSGKVGQETQYF. CDR3 nucleotide sequence: TGTGCCAGCAGCTTGCAGACGTTAACTAGCGGGAAGGTTGGCCAAGAGACCCAGTACTTC.

Worth noting for this clonotype: A clone one base away is much larger, so this may be a read error. CDR3 loop: CAGSPLQADGYTF. CDR3 DNA sequence: TGTGCCGGCAGCCCGCTCCAGGCGGATGGCTACACCTTC. The chain recombines TRBV5-6 with TRBJ1-2; no reliable D call. CDR3 length equals 13 residues. Per the germline V gene, CDR1 is SGHDT and CDR2 is YYEEEE.

This clonotype was seen a handful of times. This CDR3 reads CASSPIAFGELFF. Written as DNA, the CDR3 is TGTGCCAGCAGCCCTATAGCCTTCGGGGAGCTGTTTTTT. The chain combines TRBV7-9 with TRBJ2-2; D is undetermined. The V and J ends lost 5 bases and 7 bases respectively, with 11 bases between them. The CDR3 extends over 13 amino acids. CDR1 is SEHNR, CDR2 FQNEAQ, per germline (reference sequence).